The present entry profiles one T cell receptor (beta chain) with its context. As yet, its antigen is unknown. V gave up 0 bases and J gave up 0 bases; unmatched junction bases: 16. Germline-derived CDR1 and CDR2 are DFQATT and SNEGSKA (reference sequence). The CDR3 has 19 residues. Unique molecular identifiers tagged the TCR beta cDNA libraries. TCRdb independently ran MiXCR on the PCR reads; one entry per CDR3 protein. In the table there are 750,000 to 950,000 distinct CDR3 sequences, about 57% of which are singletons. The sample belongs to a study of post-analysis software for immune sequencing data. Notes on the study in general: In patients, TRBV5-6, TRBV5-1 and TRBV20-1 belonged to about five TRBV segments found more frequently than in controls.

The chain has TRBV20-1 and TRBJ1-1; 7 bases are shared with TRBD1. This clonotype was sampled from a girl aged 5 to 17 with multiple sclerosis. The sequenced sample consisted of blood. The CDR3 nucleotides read TGCAGTGCTAGAGACCCAACCAGGGGGTCCTTCGGATTGAACACTGAAGCTTTCTTT. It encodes CSARDPTRGSFGLNTEAFF.